This is a list of T cell receptor beta chains from one sample in a study of blood T cell repertoires in COVID-19. Method: immunoSEQ multiplex PCR; TCRdb's copy keeps in-frame clones and lacks some. Of about 120,000 clones detected, roughly 83% appear once; the ten largest clones hold around 2.3%. Material: peripheral blood. The receptors originated from a man aged 25-45 years with acute or convalescent COVID-19. CDR3s include the opening cysteine and the closing phenylalanine or tryptophan. D genes are given only for firm matches. Expanded clones get a size class; other rows say once, few or many, or leave the size out.

J,size,D,V,DNA,CDR3
TRBJ2-1,few,NA,TRBV21-1,TGTGCCAGCAGCAAAGAAGCGACCCAATACAATGAGCAGTTCTTC,CASSKEATQYNEQFF
TRBJ1-1,NA,TRBD1,TRBV6-5,TGTGCCAGCAGTCTGGGACAGGGAGGGAGTACTGAAGCTTTCTTT,CASSLGQGGSTEAFF
TRBJ2-2,NA,NA,TRBV4-1,TGCGCCAGCAGCCAAGATCTCTCGAACACCGGGGAGCTGTTTTTT,CASSQDLSNTGELFF
TRBJ2-2,NA,TRBD1,TRBV2,TGTGCCAGCAACGTCCCGGGACAGGGTCGGCCGAACACCGGGGAGCTGTTTTTT,CASNVPGQGRPNTGELFF
TRBJ2-1,NA,TRBD2,TRBV5-6,TGTGCCAGCAGCTTGGCTACCGAGGGACTAGCGGGAGCATATGAGCAGTTCTTC,CASSLATEGLAGAYEQFF
TRBJ2-2,NA,NA,TRBV7-8,TGTGCCAGCAGCTACTACGTGGGGAACACCGGGGAGCTGTTTTTT,CASSYYVGNTGELFF
TRBJ2-1,NA,NA,TRBV7-3,TGTGCCAGCAGCTTATTCGGGAGAAATGACAATGAGCAGTTCTTC,CASSLFGRNDNEQFF
TRBJ1-2,NA,NA,TRBV6-5,TGTGCCAGCAGGGAGGGGCTTATCTATGGCTACACCTTC,CASREGLIYGYTF
TRBJ2-7,NA,TRBD2,TRBV7-2,TGTGCCAGCAGCTTAGGGCTAGCGGGGGCCTCCCTTAGCTACGAGCAGTACTTC,CASSLGLAGASLSYEQYF
TRBJ1-3,NA,NA,TRBV11-1,TGTGCCAGCAGCCGGCGGGGTATTAACACCATATATTTT,CASSRRGINTIYF
TRBJ2-7,NA,NA,TRBV2,TGTGCCAGCAGTGATGGGCAGGGGGGAACCTACGAGCAGTACTTC,CASSDGQGGTYEQYF
TRBJ1-5,NA,NA,TRBV7-8,TGTGCCAGCAGCGAGAGACTCACCTATAGCAATCAGCCCCAGCATTTT,CASSERLTYSNQPQHF
TRBJ1-4,NA,NA,TRBV5-1,TGCGCCAGCAGCTTGACAGGCCGAGTTACCGAAACTAATGAAAAACTGTTTTTT,CASSLTGRVTETNEKLFF
TRBJ1-3,NA,NA,TRBV5-4,TGTGCCAGCAGCTTGGGCGGGCCTGGAAACACCATATATTTT,CASSLGGPGNTIYF
TRBJ1-2,NA,NA,TRBV7-2,TGTGCCAGCAGCCCCCAGTTGGACAGCAGCTATGGCTACACCTTC,CASSPQLDSSYGYTF